A single T cell receptor beta chain is shown here with its context. Its antigen is unknown. The entry originates in a study of beta chain features in type 1 diabetes. The germline V gene encodes CDR1 SGHNT and CDR2 YYREEE (reference sequence). CDR3 length: 14 residues. Trimming took 1 base from V and 9 from J; bases not matched to a gene: 7. Whole-study results and caveats: Shorter TCRB CDR3s, moderately but significantly so, were found in Type 1 diabetes patients in all four CD4+ subsets. cDNA-based sequencing might over-represent cells highly expressing TCR.

As every portion of the isolated RNA was reverse transcribed, the sequencing read expressed TCRB transcripts. Mean read depth for naive, central memory and regulatory T cell samples was approximately 3.57 million reads. Assay: immunoSEQ multiplex PCR; the TCRdb copy retains only in-frame clones and omits some. Of a few hundred thousand clones listed, 14% are singletons. Material for sequencing was naive CD4+ T cells from blood. The chain recombines TRBV5-4 with TRBJ2-1, with 7 bases fitting TRBD2. This clonotype was sampled from a man aged 25-40 years with type 1 diabetes. This chain's CDR3 is CASSLRLAEGEQFF. The CDR3 DNA is TGTGCCAGCAGCTTGCGGCTAGCGGAAGGTGAGCAGTTCTTC.